This paragraph reports one TCR beta chain. Its specificity is unknown. This table comes from immunoSEQ multiplex PCR, and its TCRdb copy is limited to in-frame clones, with some not included. The sample comprises just over 80,000 clones, 80% to 90% of which are singletons, and more than 5% rests with the top ten. The sample comes from a study of T cell responses to AZD1222 COVID-19 vaccine. Broader study findings: Donors, mostly white British, included more females; clonal diversity was possibly underestimated. An increase in Spike-specific TCR breadth and depth was observed after two AZD1222 doses. Baseline serostatus was positive in only six AZD1222 recipients.

The sequenced sample was peripheral blood, obtained on day 0 of AZD1222 vaccination. This clonotype was obtained from an adult in good health.

The chain's CDR3 is CASSFLGLGETQYF. The DNA for the CDR3 is TGTGCCAGCAGCTTTTTGGGGCTCGGAGAGACCCAGTACTTC. This chain links TRBV7-2 with TRBJ2-5; maybe TRBD1 (5 bases). The CDR3 spans 14 residues. CDR1 and CDR2 from the germline V gene are SGHTA and FQGNSA. V lost 3 bases and J lost 4, with 12 bases in between. Supplemented by reference TRBV7-2 and TRBJ2-5, the full variable domain reads GAGVSQSPSNKVTEKGKDVELRCDPISGHTALYWYRQSLGQGLEFLIYFQGNSAPDKSGLPSDRFSAERTGGSVSTLTIQRTQQEDSAVYLCASSFLGLGETQYFGPGTRLLVL.